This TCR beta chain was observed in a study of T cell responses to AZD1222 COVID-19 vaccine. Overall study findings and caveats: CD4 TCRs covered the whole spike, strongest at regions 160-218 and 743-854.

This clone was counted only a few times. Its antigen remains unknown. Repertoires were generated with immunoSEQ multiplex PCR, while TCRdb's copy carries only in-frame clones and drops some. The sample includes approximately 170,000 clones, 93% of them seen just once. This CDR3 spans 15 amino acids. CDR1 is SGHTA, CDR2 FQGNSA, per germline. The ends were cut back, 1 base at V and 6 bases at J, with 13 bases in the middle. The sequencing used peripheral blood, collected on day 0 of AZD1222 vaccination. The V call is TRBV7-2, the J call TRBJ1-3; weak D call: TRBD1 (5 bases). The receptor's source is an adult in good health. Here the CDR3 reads CASSLVRQRENTIYF. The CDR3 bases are TGTGCCAGCAGCTTAGTCAGACAGCGGGAAAACACCATATATTTT.